Reported below is one T cell receptor beta chain. PCR employed 60 Vbeta and 13 Jbeta primers. Using immunoSEQ multiplex PCR, the repertoire was profiled, and TCRdb retains in-frame clones only, with some absent. The sample has approximately 170,000 clones; less than 85% are singletons. CDR1 is MNHNS, CDR2 SASEGT, per germline. The CDR3 totals 15 residues. V lost 9 bases and J lost 6, with 23 bases in between. These data come from a study of cytomegalovirus exposure and HLA in healthy donors. The sample taken for sequencing was PBMCs. This chain links TRBV6-1 with TRBJ1-2, with a tentative D call TRBD1 (5 bases). The receptor comes from a boy aged 2-15 years in good health and CMV-seronegative. CDR3 sequence (DNA): TGTGCCAGTGGATCCTTGGGGGGATCGACGAATGGCTACACCTTC. Protein: CASGSLGGSTNGYTF.